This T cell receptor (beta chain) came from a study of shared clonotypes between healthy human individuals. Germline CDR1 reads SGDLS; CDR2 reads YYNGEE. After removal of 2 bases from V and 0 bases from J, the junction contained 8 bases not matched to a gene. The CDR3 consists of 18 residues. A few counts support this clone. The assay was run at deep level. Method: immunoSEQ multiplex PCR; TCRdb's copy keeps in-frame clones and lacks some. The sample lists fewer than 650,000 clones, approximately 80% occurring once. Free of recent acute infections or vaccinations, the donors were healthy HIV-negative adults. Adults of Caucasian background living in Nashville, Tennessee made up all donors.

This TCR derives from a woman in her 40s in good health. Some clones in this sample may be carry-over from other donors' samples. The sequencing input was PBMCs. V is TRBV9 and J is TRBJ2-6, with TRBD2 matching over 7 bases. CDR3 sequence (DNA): TGTGCCAGCAGCGTCTTCCTAGCGGAACCCTCTGGGGCCAACGTCCTGACTTTC. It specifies CASSVFLAEPSGANVLTF.